This TCR beta chain was recorded in a study of cytomegalovirus exposure and HLA in healthy donors. Notes on the study in general: Most observed TCR sequences were rare, whereas some public TCRs were detected in many donors. That first-cohort TCR clusters tended to co-occur in the roughly 130 validation repertoires was found in a later analysis.

Data came from immunoSEQ multiplex PCR; TCRdb stores just in-frame clones and leaves some out. The sample gives 250,000 to 400,000 clones, nearly 90% of which show up once; approximately 0.96% is in the top ten. An approximately 130-subject validation cohort, separate from the approximately 700-subject first cohort, supplied the donors. With respect to this clone: Its cognate antigen is unknown.

The V end lost 2 bases, the J end lost 2 bases, and 10 bases lay between the germline ends. The CDR3 consists of 15 residues. Germline V gene data show CDR1 as MNHEY and CDR2 as SVGAGI. This chain joins TRBV6-5 and TRBJ2-1; tentatively, D is TRBD2 (6 bases). This clonotype was sampled from a man under 40 in good health and CMV-seronegative. The sequenced sample consisted of PBMCs. The CDR3 loop reads CASSYLGGPYNEQFF. Here the CDR3 DNA reads TGTGCCAGCAGTTACCTCGGGGGTCCCTACAATGAGCAGTTCTTC.